This TCR beta chain was found in a study of cytomegalovirus exposure and HLA in healthy donors. Study-wide findings and caveats: A further, later analysis showed that HLA-associated TCR beta chains (compared with equally common others) were more clonally expanded. The study put roughly 160 TCR beta chains on its list as cytomegalovirus-associated.

The CDR3 sequence is 14 residues long. V was shortened by 6 bases and J by 3 bases, with 15 bases between the two germline ends. Germline CDR1 reads SGHTA; CDR2 reads FQGNSA. PCR involved 60 Vbeta and 13 Jbeta primers. The data were produced by immunoSEQ multiplex PCR, yet TCRdb's version contains in-frame clones alone and is incomplete. Of about 100,000 clones listed, around three quarters are singletons. A remark on this clone: Its antigen is undetermined.

Sequenced: PBMCs. The chain carries TRBV7-2 and TRBJ2-7; D is perhaps TRBD2 (6 bases). The clonotype comes from a male donor in good health and CMV-seronegative. CDR3 amino acids: CASRRDFSIYEQYF. The CDR3 nucleotides read TGTGCCAGCAGACGGGACTTCTCTATCTACGAGCAGTACTTC.